These 27 T cell receptor beta chains were sequenced from one sample in a study of tumor-infiltrating lymphocytes in primary liver carcinoma. Total RNA (roughly 540 ng) served as template for TCR beta cDNA synthesis primed by a constant-region primer. For TCR beta, libraries were produced by three nested multiplex PCR rounds using slightly modified ARM-PCR. Both of the initial two PCR rounds ran for roughly 10 cycles and employed TRBV1-TRBV30 forward primers alongside a C-beta reverse primer. In TCRdb, the multiplex PCR reads were re-called with MiXCR into one record per CDR3 protein. In the table there are approximately 300,000 distinct CDR3 sequences, approximately 60% of which are singletons. Researchers drew blood RNA from unsorted whole blood and extracted germline DNA as well. The specimen was peripheral blood. The receptors originated from a middle-aged man with primary liver carcinoma and hepatitis B virus infection.

A remark on this clonotype: A read error may be the cause here, since a much bigger clone is one base away. This rearrangement joins TRBV6-5 to TRBJ1-5, with D maybe TRBD1 (6 bases). Trimming left V 2 bases short and J 5 bases short, with 10 bases between. The CDR3 runs to 14 residues. CDR1 is MNHEY, CDR2 SVGAGI, per germline. CDR3 sequence: CASSYRAGDQPQHF. The CDR3 coding sequence is TGTGCCAGCAGTTACAGGGCAGGGGATCAGCCCCAGCATTTT.

The chain carries TRBV6-4 and TRBJ2-1; 7 bases agree with TRBD1. The CDR3 runs 11 residues. Germline lookup yields CDR1 MRHNA and CDR2 SNTAGT. V was clipped by 3 bases and J by 15 bases; unmatched bases: 5. CDR3 protein: CASSELGQLFF. CDR3 sequence (DNA): TGTGCCAGCAGTGAGCTGGGACAGCTGTTCTTC.

Comment on this clonotype: At one boundary the junction diverges from the germline segment, which might be a read error. The chain employs TRBV5-4 and TRBJ2-7, with 9 positions matching TRBD1. The CDR3 contains 13 residues. Germline values: CDR1 SGHNT, CDR2 YYREEE (reference sequence). In DNA form, the CDR3 reads TGTGACAGCAGCTTGGGACAGGGCTACGAGCAGTACTTC. This gives the protein CDSSLGQGYEQYF.

The J gene is TRBJ1-1, the V gene TRBV7-9, with 7 bases aligning to TRBD1. CDR3 length: 14 amino acids. The germline gives CDR1 SEHNR, CDR2 FQNEAQ (reference sequence). The junction had 13 bases not matched to a gene; V was cut back by 5 bases and J by 10 bases. The CDR3 is CASSERQGIPRAFF. CDR3 DNA: TGTGCCAGCAGCGAGCGACAGGGCATTCCTCGAGCTTTCTTT.

This clonotype was seen only a few times. This may stem from a read error, because a much larger clone lies one nucleotide away. This chain uses TRBV12-3 or TRBV12-4 with TRBJ1-4; possibly TRBD1 for D (6 bases). This CDR3 is 12 amino acids long. With 10 bases removed from V and 6 bases from J, the gap between germline ends came to 12 bases. In DNA, the CDR3 is TGTGCCATCAGGCAGGGGTATGAAAAACTGTTTTTT. Its protein is CAIRQGYEKLFF.

Concerning this clonotype itself: A much larger clone differs by one base, so this may be a read error. This chain links TRBV12-3 or TRBV12-4 with TRBJ2-7; 7 bases agree with TRBD1. CDR3 length equals 14 residues. After removal of 4 bases from V and 4 bases from J, the junction contained 7 bases not matched to a gene. The chain's CDR3 is CASSSIGGLYEQYF. The CDR3 nucleotides are TGTGCCAGCAGTTCGATAGGGGGCCTATACGAGCAGTACTTC.

With respect to this clonotype: This likely comes from a read error, as the CDR3 has no conserved phenylalanine or tryptophan at its end. DNA of the CDR3: TGTACCAGCAGCTCCCGAGTGCGGGGGGACACCGGGGAGCTGTTTCTT. Residues: CTSSSRVRGDTGELFL. The chain joins TRBV11-3 to TRBJ2-2; 8 bases fit TRBD2. The germline V gene encodes CDR1 SGHNT and CDR2 YENEEA. The CDR3 has 16 amino acids.

A note on this clonotype: A single base separates this from a much larger clone, so it may be a read error. The V gene is TRBV6-1, the J gene TRBJ2-5; 8 nucleotides agree with TRBD2. CDR3 length equals 15 residues. V lost 4 bases and J lost 13; bases outside the gene matches: 17. The V gene's germline CDR1 is MNHNS and CDR2 SASEGT. The CDR3 sequence: CASSGPDRPGGARYF. The CDR3 DNA sequence: TGTGCCAGCAGTGGACCTGACAGGCCGGGGGGGGCCCGGTACTTC.

On this clonotype itself: Being one base from a much bigger clone, this may be a read error. The chain uses TRBV12-3 or TRBV12-4 and TRBJ1-5, with D possibly TRBD1 on 6 matching bases. The V and J ends lost 7 bases and 6 bases respectively, with 13 bases between them. The CDR3 has 13 amino acids. CDR3 in amino acids: CASTYAGAQPQHF. CDR3 nucleotide sequence: TGTGCCAGCACCTATGCAGGGGCTCAGCCCCAGCATTTT.

As concerns this clonotype: At one end the junction does not follow the germline gene, possibly because of a read error. The chain combines TRBV28 with TRBJ1-1; D is ambiguous. Germline lookup yields CDR1 MDHEN and CDR2 SYDVKM. This CDR3 has 14 residues. The CDR3 is CASSFGTMNTETFF. In nucleotides, the CDR3 is TGTGCCAGCAGTTTCGGAACCATGAACACTGAAACTTTCTTT.

To note about this clonotype: This sequence may be a read error, since a much larger clone differs from it by one base. The genes are TRBV13 and TRBJ2-1; D unresolved. The V and J ends lost 1 base and 9 bases respectively, with 10 bases between them. This CDR3 contains 13 residues. Germline CDR1 reads PRHDT; CDR2 reads FYEKMQ (reference sequence). The CDR3 here is CASSLEGHAEQFF. CDR3 in DNA: TGTGCCAGCAGCTTAGAGGGTCATGCTGAGCAGTTCTTC.

Details on this clonotype: The CDR3 ends on some other residue instead of the conserved phenylalanine or tryptophan, so this is likely a read error. This rearrangement joins TRBV11-3 to TRBJ2-1, with a possible D match to TRBD2 (6 bases). The CDR3 loop spans 16 amino acids. CDR1 SGHNT and CDR2 YENEEA come from the germline V gene. The V and J ends lost 1 base and 6 bases respectively, with 16 bases between them. CDR3 protein: CASSLGDGSVPNEQFL. The CDR3 DNA reads as TGTGCCAGCAGCTTAGGGGACGGGAGCGTGCCCAATGAGCAGTTCCTC.

A word on this clonotype: It may be a read error: a sequence one base away is much more abundant. The V gene is TRBV11-2, the J gene TRBJ2-1; 13 nucleotides match TRBD2. CDR3 length: 17 residues. Looked up from germline, CDR1 is SGHAT and CDR2 is FQNNGV. CDR3 amino acids: CASSSGTSGIRYNVQFF. The CDR3, as DNA: TGTGCCAGCAGCAGCGGGACTAGCGGGATCCGTTACAATGTGCAGTTCTTC.

Worth noting for this clonotype: A much larger clone sits a single nucleotide away, making a read error possible. The chain combines TRBV6-1 with TRBJ2-5; the D is unclear. The germline V gene has CDR1 MNHNS and CDR2 SASEGT. The CDR3 has 15 amino acids. CDR3 region: CASSESPLYQEAQYF. Here the CDR3 DNA reads TGTGCCAGCAGTGAAAGTCCGCTGTACCAAGAGGCCCAGTACTTC.

Points on this clonotype: A read error may be the cause here, since a much bigger clone is one base away. This rearrangement joins TRBV6-1 to TRBJ2-5, with D uncertain. Germline loops: CDR1 MNHNS, CDR2 SASEGT. The CDR3 is 12 residues long. The V end lost 5 bases, the J end lost 8 bases, and 12 bases lay between the germline ends. As DNA, the CDR3 is TGTGCCAGCAGTACCGGACCGCTTACCCAGTACTTC. Encoded protein: CASSTGPLTQYF.

The V gene is TRBV5-6, the J gene TRBJ2-3; 13 bases line up with TRBD2. CDR1 and CDR2 (germline): SGHDT, YYEEEE. CDR3 size: 18 residues. The J segment lost 0 bases and the V segment lost 6 bases, leaving 10 bases of the junction unmatched. In DNA form, the CDR3 reads TGTGCCAGCACGGGACTAGCGGGGATGATCCAAAGCACAGATACGCAGTATTTT. This encodes CASTGLAGMIQSTDTQYF.

Comment on this clonotype: Since a much larger clone is just one base distant, this may be a read error. The chain combines TRBV5-6 with TRBJ1-2, with D uncertain. Germline CDR1 SGHDT, CDR2 YYEEEE. The CDR3 has 16 amino acids. This CDR3 reads CPSTSHTDGFFYGYTF. The CDR3 nucleotides are TGTCCCAGCACCTCGCATACGGACGGATTCTTCTATGGCTACACCTTC.

In its sample, this clonotype was seen once. At one boundary the junction diverges from the germline segment, which might be a read error. This chain joins TRBV10-3 and TRBJ2-3; D is unclear. CDR1 and CDR2 from the germline V gene are ENHRY and SYGVKD. This CDR3 has 16 residues. The DNA of the CDR3 is TGTGCCAACAGTGAGTCGGTGGAAGTTGGGACAGATACGCAGTATTTT. It yields the protein CANSESVEVGTDTQYF.

This clonotype was detected only a few times. This could be a read error, since a much larger clone is one nucleotide away. The V gene is TRBV6-5, the J gene TRBJ2-7; 7 bases are a match to TRBD2. V lost 6 bases to trimming and J lost 6 bases; unmatched junction nucleotides: 14. The CDR3 sequence is 15 residues long. Germline values: CDR1 MNHEY, CDR2 SVGAGI. Written as DNA, the CDR3 is TGTGCCAGCAGCCCCCAAGCGGGACGAACCTGCGAGCAGTACTTC. This translates into CASSPQAGRTCEQYF.

The rearrangement joins TRBV30 to TRBJ1-5; 7 nucleotides match TRBD1. Germline V lookup: CDR1 GTSNPN, CDR2 SVGIG (reference sequence). J lost 3 bases, V lost 4 bases, and 15 bases had no gene match. The CDR3 consists of 17 residues. The CDR3 DNA reads TGTGCCTGGACCTCACCCGGGGGGCAGGGGGACAATCAGCCCCAGCATTTT. This codes for CAWTSPGGQGDNQPQHF.

The V gene is TRBV5-4, the J gene TRBJ1-1; 10 bases agree with TRBD1. J gave up 5 bases and V 4 bases, and 8 bases lay outside the gene matches. The CDR3 spans 15 residues. From germline, CDR1 is SGHNT and CDR2 YYREEE (reference sequence). The CDR3 nucleotides read TGTGCCAGCAGCCGAAGGACAGGGGGTAGGACTGAAGCTTTCTTT. Protein product: CASSRRTGGRTEAFF.

On this clonotype: This could be a read error, since a much larger clone is one nucleotide away. The chain uses TRBV6-1 and TRBJ1-5, with TRBD1 identical over 7 bases. Germline CDR1 is MNHNS and CDR2 is SASEGT. The CDR3 extends over 16 amino acids. The ends lost 6 bases at V and 5 bases at J; junction bases unmatched: 13. The CDR3 DNA sequence: TGTGCCAGCAGCGTCCAGGGGGTCGGTGGCGATCAGCCCCAGCATTTT. Translated, it gives CASSVQGVGGDQPQHF.

On this clonotype: A much more abundant neighbour one base away suggests this may be a read error. This sequence joins TRBV6-2 or TRBV6-3 and TRBJ2-3; no clear D. The CDR3 is 12 amino acids. Trimming cost V 5 bases and J 3 bases, with 6 bases left between them. Germline V gene sequence: CDR1 MNHEY, CDR2 SVGEGT. The CDR3 sequence: CASSPATDTQYF. The CDR3 nucleotides read TGTGCCAGCAGTCCAGCGACAGATACGCAGTATTTT.

About this clonotype itself: A much larger clone is a single base away; this may be a read error. The conserved closing phenylalanine or tryptophan is absent in this CDR3, likely reflecting a read error. CDR3 sequence (DNA): TGTGCCAGCGGACAGGGGCAGGAAGCTTTCATT. It translates to CASGQGQEAFI. The chain combines TRBV6-2 or TRBV6-3 with TRBJ1-1; TRBD1 matches 9 bases. The V gene end was trimmed by 8 bases and the J gene end by 8 bases; junction bases not matched to a gene: 3. Looked up from germline, CDR1 is MNHEY and CDR2 is SVGEGT. There are 11 residues in the CDR3.

This chain uses TRBV2 with TRBJ2-7; D not resolved. V was clipped by 3 bases and J by 2 bases, with 8 bases between them. The CDR3 length is 13 residues. Per germline, CDR1 SNHLY and CDR2 FYNNEI. CDR3: CASSESGTYEQYF. In nucleotides, the CDR3 is TGTGCCAGCAGTGAGTCCGGTACCTACGAGCAGTACTTC.

The J gene is TRBJ2-2, the V gene TRBV11-3; 7 nucleotides agree with TRBD2. The CDR3 spans 15 residues. Germline V gene data show CDR1 as SGHNT and CDR2 as YENEEA. Unmatched junction bases numbered 10, after V lost 6 bases and J lost 6 bases. The CDR3 loop is CASSSTQRGSGELFF. The CDR3 nucleotides read TGTGCCAGCAGTTCAACTCAGCGGGGCTCCGGGGAGCTGTTTTTT.

This clonotype was found once. At one boundary the junction diverges from the germline segment, which might be a read error. V usage is TRBV6-8 and J usage is TRBJ2-7; D not certain. Germline lookup yields CDR1 MNHGY and CDR2 SAAAGT. The CDR3 is 13 residues long. CDR3 bases: TGTGCCACAGCACGTCACTCCGCCTACGAGCGGTACTTC. This translates into CATARHSAYERYF.